Below are 28 T cell receptor beta chains sequenced from a single sample in a study of cytomegalovirus exposure and HLA in healthy donors. 60 Vbeta and 13 Jbeta primers were used in PCR. Here immunoSEQ multiplex PCR was the method, and the copy in TCRdb shows in-frame clones only, minus some. The top ten hold approximately 20% of the sample, which has 85,000 to 95,000 clones, around 68% seen once. The material sequenced was PBMCs. These TCRs come from a man aged 25 to 40 in good health and CMV-seropositive.

The J gene is TRBJ2-7, the V gene TRBV2, with a weak D call TRBD2 (6 bases). The CDR3 runs 13 residues. Germline CDR1 is SNHLY and CDR2 is FYNNEI. The V end lost 2 bases, the J end lost 3 bases, and 8 bases lay between the germline ends. CDR3 in amino acids: CASSELGLYEQYF. The CDR3 DNA reads as TGTGCCAGCAGTGAATTGGGACTCTACGAGCAGTACTTC.

The chain couples TRBV4-3 to TRBJ2-2; tentatively, D is TRBD1 (5 bases). The CDR3 length is 17 residues. Per the germline V gene, CDR1 is LGHNA and CDR2 is YSLEER. The V gene lost 4 bases and the J gene lost 5 bases, with 20 bases spanning the gap. The CDR3 loop is CASSPGPPRVGTGELFF. The CDR3 DNA reads TGCGCCAGCAGCCCCGGTCCCCCCAGGGTAGGGACCGGGGAGCTGTTTTTT.

The chain links TRBV25-1 to TRBJ1-1; no firm D call. Germline V gene sequence: CDR1 MGHDK, CDR2 SYGVNS. Trimming removed 2 bases from V and 5 bases from J, with 12 bases in between. This CDR3 region has 14 residues. The CDR3 loop reads CASSETTRGTEAFF. The CDR3 bases are TGTGCCAGCAGTGAAACGACCCGAGGGACTGAAGCTTTCTTT.

DNA for the CDR3: TGCAGCGTTGAAGGGGTGAGAGGATCTGGGGCCAACGTCCTGACTTTC. Its translation is CSVEGVRGSGANVLTF. The chain uses TRBV29-1 and TRBJ2-6; D gene ambiguous. V lost 1 base and J lost 1, with 11 bases in between. Germline CDR1 and CDR2: SQVTM and ANQGSEA. The CDR3 is 16 amino acids.

The rearrangement joins TRBV5-4 to TRBJ1-5; the D is unclear. Between the trimmed V and J ends, which lost 2 bases and 1 base, there was a span of 7 bases. Germline values: CDR1 SGHNT, CDR2 YYREEE (reference sequence). The CDR3 extends over 14 amino acids. In DNA, the CDR3 is TGTGCCAGCAGCTTTGGACTGAGCAATCAGCCCCAGCATTTT. Amino acid sequence: CASSFGLSNQPQHF. The full variable domain, with the rest looked up from reference TRBV5-4 and TRBJ1-5, is ETGVTQSPTHLIKTRGQQVTLRCSSQSGHNTVSWYQQALGQGPQFIFQYYREEENGRGNFPPRFSGLQFPNYSSELNVNALELDDSALYLCASSFGLSNQPQHFGDGTRLSIL.

The gene calls are TRBV6-1 and TRBJ1-4; maybe TRBD1 (6 bases). The CDR3 totals 13 residues. Germline V gene data show CDR1 as MNHNS and CDR2 as SASEGT. Trimming removed 8 bases at V and 4 bases at J, with 11 bases between. The CDR3 here is CASVRQVNEKLFF. The DNA of the CDR3 is TGTGCCAGCGTTCGACAGGTTAATGAAAAACTGTTTTTT.

V is TRBV14 and J is TRBJ1-1; D is possibly TRBD1 (6 bases). V was pared by 4 bases and J by 5 bases, with 17 bases between. Looked up from germline, CDR1 is SGHDN and CDR2 is FVKESK. This CDR3 spans 15 amino acids. CDR3 nucleotides: TGTGCCAGCAGCCGGTTCAGGGGCGATGCGACTGAAGCTTTCTTT. It specifies CASSRFRGDATEAFF.

This clone was seen only once. The chain recombines TRBV5-8 with TRBJ2-7; 7 nucleotides line up with TRBD2. This CDR3 is built from 15 residues. Trimming cost V 4 bases and J 3 bases; bases outside gene matches: 10. CDR1 SGHTS and CDR2 YDEGEE come from the germline V gene. This CDR3 is CASSPGGGKFYEQYF. The CDR3 bases are TGTGCCAGCAGCCCGGGGGGAGGGAAGTTCTACGAGCAGTACTTC.

The chain has TRBV7-9 and TRBJ1-2; no clear D. The CDR3 runs to 12 residues. The V end lost 5 bases, the J end lost 6 bases, and 10 bases lay between the germline ends. The germline CDR1 and CDR2 sequences are SEHNR and FQNEAQ (reference sequence). The CDR3 DNA sequence: TGTGCCAGCAGCCGTGGAGTAGATGGCTACACCTTC. Amino acid sequence: CASSRGVDGYTF.

The chain has TRBV12-5 and TRBJ1-5; D not resolved. Germline lookup yields CDR1 LGHNT and CDR2 FRNRAP. V was trimmed by 2 bases and J by 7 bases, leaving 9 bases between them. This CDR3 region has 13 residues. Here the CDR3 reads CASGLIEGQPQHF. The CDR3 DNA reads as TGTGCTAGTGGTTTGATCGAGGGACAGCCCCAGCATTTT.

The rearrangement uses TRBV10-2 and TRBJ1-1; perhaps TRBD1 as D (6 bases). Germline CDR1 reads WSHSY; CDR2 reads SAAADI. The V gene lost 4 bases and the J gene lost 4 bases, with 16 bases spanning the gap. This CDR3 region has 15 residues. The DNA of the CDR3 is TGCGCCAGCAGTGTCCCACAGGGCCGAGGCACTGAAGCTTTCTTT. Protein product: CASSVPQGRGTEAFF.

The V call is TRBV19, the J call TRBJ1-1, with D perhaps matching TRBD1 (5 bases). This CDR3 contains 15 residues. Between the trimmed V and J ends, which lost 4 bases and 1 base, there was a span of 13 bases. Germline values: CDR1 LNHDA, CDR2 SQIVND (reference sequence). The CDR3 protein is CASSTGRRGNTEAFF. DNA of the CDR3: TGTGCCAGTAGTACCGGGCGTAGGGGGAACACTGAAGCTTTCTTT.

The chain couples TRBV29-1 to TRBJ2-1; TRBD1 matches 9 bases. CDR3 length equals 14 residues. Germline V gene data show CDR1 as SQVTM and CDR2 as ANQGSEA. V lost 5 bases, J lost 8 bases, and 10 bases stayed unmatched. The CDR3 DNA is TGCAGCGTTCTTGGGGGACAGGGTAAGGATGAGCAGTTCTTC. This gives the protein CSVLGGQGKDEQFF.

The V gene is TRBV7-9, the J gene TRBJ1-5; D possibly corresponds to TRBD1 (5 bases). CDR3 size: 13 residues. Deletions cut 5 bases from V and 9 bases from J, with 14 bases between. Germline V gene lookup returns CDR1 SEHNR and CDR2 FQNEAQ (reference sequence). The CDR3 DNA reads TGTGCCAGCAGCCGCGACGGCACAGGGCCCCAGCATTTT. Translating gives CASSRDGTGPQHF.

This rearrangement joins TRBV4-1 to TRBJ2-1, with 7 positions matching TRBD2. Germline values: CDR1 MGHRA, CDR2 YSYEKL. This CDR3 region has 16 residues. V shed 0 bases, J shed 3 bases, and the junction held 5 bases outside the gene matches. The chain's CDR3 is CASSQDRGDRYNEQFF. In nucleotides, the CDR3 is TGCGCCAGCAGCCAAGATCGGGGGGATCGCTACAATGAGCAGTTCTTC.

The rearrangement joins TRBV29-1 to TRBJ1-5, with 7 bases lining up with TRBD1. Germline CDR1 reads SQVTM; CDR2 reads ANQGSEA. The CDR3 loop spans 14 amino acids. V gave up 0 bases and J gave up 15 bases; unmatched junction bases: 14. The CDR3 protein is CSVEEGVQGGVLHF. CDR3 nucleotide sequence: TGCAGCGTTGAAGAGGGAGTCCAAGGGGGCGTCTTGCATTTT.

There are a few counts of this clone. The genes are TRBV9 and TRBJ2-7; 11 nucleotides line up with TRBD2. Germline V CDR1 and CDR2: SGDLS, YYNGEE. Trimming took 0 bases from V and 4 from J; bases not matched to a gene: 0. The CDR3 is made up of 14 amino acids. This CDR3 reads CASSVASGGYEQYF. In nucleotides, the CDR3 is TGTGCCAGCAGCGTAGCTAGCGGGGGGTACGAGCAGTACTTC. The full variable domain, rest sourced from reference TRBV9 and TRBJ2-7, is DSGVTQTPKHLITATGQRVTLRCSPRSGDLSVYWYQQSLDQGLQFLIQYYNGEERAKGNILERFSAQQFPDLHSELNLSSLELGDSALYFCASSVASGGYEQYFGPGTRLTVT.

The rearrangement links TRBV6-5 to TRBJ2-7; D call uncertain. V lost 6 bases, J lost 0 bases, and 9 bases lay in between. CDR3 length equals 13 residues. Germline V gene lookup returns CDR1 MNHEY and CDR2 SVGAGI. CDR3 coding DNA: TGTGCCAGCAGCCCGGGTTACTCCTACGAGCAGTACTTC. Translating it yields CASSPGYSYEQYF.

The V gene is TRBV5-4, the J gene TRBJ2-3; 7 nucleotides match TRBD2. With 0 bases clipped from V and 5 bases from J, the junction kept 9 bases outside the gene matches. The CDR3 is 16 amino acids. The germline V gene encodes CDR1 SGHNT and CDR2 YYREEE (reference sequence). The CDR3 region is CASSLAGGRAIDTQYF. CDR3 bases: TGTGCCAGCAGCTTGGCCGGGGGGAGGGCCATAGATACGCAGTATTTT.

A few counts support this clone. The chain uses TRBV30 and TRBJ2-1, with D perhaps TRBD1 (6 bases). The V gene's germline CDR1 is GTSNPN and CDR2 SVGIG (reference sequence). V was pared by 3 bases and J by 4 bases, with 16 bases between. The CDR3 has 15 amino acids. The CDR3 reads CAWRTTGPRYNEQFF. CDR3 sequence (DNA): TGTGCCTGGAGGACCACAGGGCCTCGGTACAATGAGCAGTTCTTC.

V and J are TRBV15 and TRBJ1-3; TRBD1 is a possible D gene (5 bases). Between the trimmed V and J ends, which lost 5 bases and 0 bases, there was a span of 11 bases. The CDR3 is 15 residues long. Germline V lookup: CDR1 LNHNV, CDR2 YYDKDF (reference sequence). In DNA, the CDR3 is TGTGCCACCAGCGTGGGGCAGGGCTCTGGAAACACCATATATTTT. Its translation is CATSVGQGSGNTIYF.

This chain joins TRBV5-6 and TRBJ1-1, with no clear D. The CDR3 runs to 13 residues. The germline CDR1 and CDR2 sequences are SGHDT and YYEEEE. Trimming took 0 bases from V and 8 from J, leaving 11 bases between them. The CDR3 loop is CASSLDGILEAFF. The DNA for the CDR3 is TGTGCCAGCAGCTTGGACGGGATCTTAGAAGCTTTCTTT. Variable domain in full (rest from reference TRBV5-6 and TRBJ1-1): DAGVTQSPTHLIKTRGQQVTLRCSPKSGHDTVSWYQQALGQGPQFIFQYYEEEERQRGNFPDRFSGHQFPNYSSELNVNALLLGDSALYLCASSLDGILEAFFGQGTRLTVV.

The V and J genes are TRBV9 and TRBJ2-1; tentatively, D is TRBD1 (5 bases). Trimming pared 2 bases from V and 0 bases from J, leaving 9 bases between. This CDR3 contains 15 residues. CDR1 and CDR2 (germline): SGDLS, YYNGEE. The CDR3 nucleotides are TGTGCCAGCAGCGTGATTGACAGCTCCTACAATGAGCAGTTCTTC. Translated, it gives CASSVIDSSYNEQFF.

The chain carries TRBV7-3 and TRBJ1-1, with D maybe TRBD1 (5 bases). Germline values: CDR1 SGHTA, CDR2 FQGTGA. This CDR3 has 14 amino acids. Trimming pared 2 bases from V and 4 bases from J, leaving 11 bases between. DNA for the CDR3: TGTGCCAGCAGCTTACAGGGAGGAAGCACTGAAGCTTTCTTT. It specifies CASSLQGGSTEAFF. Full variable domain (missing parts from reference TRBV7-3 and TRBJ1-1): GAGVSQTPSNKVTEKGKYVELRCDPISGHTALYWYRQSLGQGPEFLIYFQGTGAADDSGLPNDRFFAVRPEGSVSTLKIQRTERGDSAVYLCASSLQGGSTEAFFGQGTRLTVV.

V is TRBV5-1 and J is TRBJ2-5; 10 bases fit TRBD2. Per germline, CDR1 SGHRS and CDR2 YFSETQ. This CDR3 is built from 16 residues. V gave up 1 base and J gave up 0 bases; unmatched junction bases: 3. CDR3: CASSLSSGGYQETQYF. Written as DNA, the CDR3 is TGCGCCAGCAGCTTGTCTAGCGGGGGTTACCAAGAGACCCAGTACTTC.

The V gene is TRBV19, the J gene TRBJ2-5, with TRBD2 matching over 7 bases. The CDR3 runs to 14 residues. Looked up from germline, CDR1 is LNHDA and CDR2 is SQIVND (reference sequence). V was pared by 5 bases and J by 4 bases, with 7 bases of the junction left unmatched. The CDR3 protein is CASSPWEGRETQYF. DNA of the CDR3: TGTGCCAGTAGTCCATGGGAGGGACGAGAGACCCAGTACTTC.

The chain joins TRBV9 to TRBJ2-5; weak D call: TRBD1 (5 bases). Trimming pared 4 bases from V and 2 bases from J, leaving 18 bases between. CDR3 length: 16 amino acids. Germline CDR1 reads SGDLS; CDR2 reads YYNGEE. In nucleotides, the CDR3 is TGTGCCAGCAGCTCTCTATCCAAGACAGAACAAGAGACCCAGTACTTC. As protein: CASSSLSKTEQETQYF.

The chain recombines TRBV5-6 with TRBJ2-1, with TRBD2 identical over 15 bases. Losses at the gene ends were 4 bases for V and 7 bases for J; bases not matched to a gene: 12. CDR1 is SGHDT, CDR2 YYEEEE, per germline. The CDR3 loop spans 18 amino acids. This CDR3 reads CASSLVGTSGRSRNEQFF. The CDR3 nucleotides are TGTGCCAGCAGCCTAGTCGGGACTAGCGGGAGGTCTAGGAATGAGCAGTTCTTC. Filled out from reference TRBV5-6 and TRBJ2-1, the complete variable domain reads DAGVTQSPTHLIKTRGQQVTLRCSPKSGHDTVSWYQQALGQGPQFIFQYYEEEERQRGNFPDRFSGHQFPNYSSELNVNALLLGDSALYLCASSLVGTSGRSRNEQFFGPGTRLTVL.